Below are 22 T cell receptor beta chains sequenced from a single sample in a study of spatial heterogeneity in lung cancer. Described time point: sample taken at primary tumor resection. Unsorted samples of tumor, nontumor lung or frozen PBMC had their whole RNA sequenced. TCRdb passed the 5' RACE reads through MiXCR, listing each CDR3 protein once. The sample lists tens of thousands of distinct CDR3 sequences, 5.2% occurring once. Specimen: PBMCs, collected at surgery. The receptors derive from a female donor with early-stage non-small cell lung cancer.

This clonotype has just a few counts. This chain joins TRBV20-1 and TRBJ2-7, with D hard to call. With 0 bases removed from V and 6 bases from J, the gap between germline ends came to 9 bases. Looked up from germline, CDR1 is DFQATT and CDR2 is SNEGSKA (reference sequence). This CDR3 region has 12 residues. The CDR3 coding sequence is TGCAGTGCTAGAGAGGCGTCTCTCGAGCAGTACTTC. This translates into CSAREASLEQYF.

This clonotype was observed many times. The genes are TRBV7-9 and TRBJ1-2, with 10 bases identical to TRBD1. After removal of 5 bases from V and 8 bases from J, the junction contained 5 bases not matched to a gene. This CDR3 spans 13 amino acids. Per the germline V gene, CDR1 is SEHNR and CDR2 is FQNEAQ (reference sequence). CDR3 nucleotide sequence: TGTGCCAGCAGCGAGACAGGGGGCGACGGCTACACCTTC. The encoded protein is CASSETGGDGYTF.

This clonotype was counted ten times or more. The rearrangement uses TRBV20-1 and TRBJ1-6; 9 nucleotides line up with TRBD1. The CDR3 has 16 residues. Germline loops: CDR1 DFQATT, CDR2 SNEGSKA (reference sequence). V dropped 6 bases and J dropped 3; count of bases not matched to a gene: 9. For the CDR3, the DNA is TGCAGTGCCGAACGACAGGGGGAGAACTATAATTCACCCCTCCACTTT. Encoded protein: CSAERQGENYNSPLHF.

This clonotype was seen many times. This rearrangement joins TRBV2 to TRBJ2-7, with 7 bases fitting TRBD2. The V segment lost 4 bases and the J segment 3 bases; nucleotides outside the gene matches: 9. CDR3 length: 15 amino acids. Germline loops: CDR1 SNHLY, CDR2 FYNNEI. CDR3 bases: TGTGCCAGCAGTGCGAGGCTAGCGGCTGTCTACGAGCAGTACTTC. The encoded protein is CASSARLAAVYEQYF.

This clonotype has ten or more counts. The CDR3 bases are TGTGCCAGCAGTTACTCGCAGGCCTACGAGCAGTACTTC. Protein: CASSYSQAYEQYF. V usage is TRBV6-2 or TRBV6-3 and J usage is TRBJ2-7; D unresolved. V lost 0 bases to trimming and J lost 2 bases, with 5 bases between them. This CDR3 is built from 13 residues. The V gene's germline CDR1 is MNHEY and CDR2 SVGEGT.

The table lists this clonotype with many counts. The genes are TRBV10-2 and TRBJ1-1; D unresolved. Trimming shortened V by 6 bases and J by 7 bases, and 15 bases separated the two germline ends. The CDR3 has 13 amino acids. The germline gives CDR1 WSHSY, CDR2 SAAADI. In nucleotides, the CDR3 is TGCGCCAGCAGCCAGCAGGAGAGCAGTGAAGCTTTCTTT. The encoded protein is CASSQQESSEAFF.

The CDR3 nucleotides are TGTGCCAGCAGCTTGGCCATAGCGGGGGGCCAAGAGACCCAGTACTTC. Translating gives CASSLAIAGGQETQYF. The V call is TRBV5-4, the J call TRBJ2-5; 10 bases agree with TRBD2. This CDR3 comprises 16 residues. In germline, CDR1 is SGHNT, CDR2 YYREEE (reference sequence). With V trimmed by 0 bases and J by 1 base, 3 bases remained unmatched.

This clonotype was observed at least ten times. The V and J genes are TRBV11-2 and TRBJ2-7; D possibly matches TRBD1 or TRBD2 (5 bases each). Germline values: CDR1 SGHAT, CDR2 FQNNGV. The V end lost 0 bases, the J end lost 3 bases, and 9 bases lay between the germline ends. The CDR3 is 14 residues long. CDR3 DNA sequence: TGTGCCAGCAGCTTAGAGGGACGGAGCTACGAGCAGTACTTC. Translating gives CASSLEGRSYEQYF. Complete variable domain (other parts from reference TRBV11-2 and TRBJ2-7): EAGVAQSPRYKIIEKRQSVAFWCNPISGHATLYWYQQILGQGPKLLIQFQNNGVVDDSQLPKDRFSAERLKGVDSTLKIQPAKLEDSAVYLCASSLEGRSYEQYFGPGTRLTVT.

This clonotype came up many times. The chain has TRBV7-9 and TRBJ1-1, with TRBD1 matching over 7 bases. The V segment lost 1 base and the J segment 6 bases; nucleotides outside the gene matches: 5. Germline V gene sequence: CDR1 SEHNR, CDR2 FQNEAQ (reference sequence). This CDR3 region has 14 residues. Written as DNA, the CDR3 is TGTGCCAGCAGCTTAGGAAGACAGGGTTCTGAAGCTTTCTTT. Translation gives CASSLGRQGSEAFF.

In this sample, this clonotype turned up many times. The chain is built from TRBV28 and TRBJ2-3, with D unresolved. Per the germline V gene, CDR1 is MDHEN and CDR2 is SYDVKM. The CDR3 has 13 amino acids. Trimming shortened V by 5 bases and J by 7 bases, and 13 bases separated the two germline ends. CDR3 protein: CASSTPVGHTQYF. The CDR3 bases are TGTGCCAGCAGTACCCCCGTAGGCCATACGCAGTATTTT.

This clonotype was seen ten or more times. V gene TRBV2 combines with J gene TRBJ2-5, with a weak D call TRBD1 (5 bases). Germline V gives CDR1 SNHLY, CDR2 FYNNEI. The CDR3 is made up of 12 amino acids. V lost 2 bases and J lost 7, with 8 bases in between. The CDR3 coding sequence is TGTGCCAGCAGTGAAACAGGCCGGACCCAGTACTTC. Translation: CASSETGRTQYF.

This clonotype appeared many times. V and J are TRBV18 and TRBJ2-5, with no clear D. The CDR3 sequence is 15 residues long. Trimming cost V 3 bases and J 1 base, with 12 bases left between them. Germline-derived CDR1 and CDR2 are KGHSH and LQKENI. CDR3 loop: CASSPPARRQETQYF. CDR3 DNA: TGTGCCAGCTCACCCCCGGCCAGGCGCCAAGAGACCCAGTACTTC.

There are many counts of this clonotype. The rearrangement joins TRBV7-6 to TRBJ2-2, with D possibly matching TRBD1 (6 bases). V was pared by 2 bases and J by 6 bases, with 13 bases between. The CDR3 spans 15 residues. Germline CDR1 and CDR2: SGHVS and FNYEAQ. CDR3 protein: CASSLQGSAAGELFF. For the CDR3, the DNA is TGTGCCAGCAGCTTACAGGGGAGTGCCGCCGGGGAGCTGTTTTTT.

This clonotype was found many times. This chain uses TRBV30 with TRBJ1-1, with D possibly matching TRBD1 (5 bases). Trimming took 1 base from V and 5 from J, leaving 11 bases between them. The CDR3 spans 13 residues. Germline-derived CDR1 and CDR2 are GTSNPN and SVGIG (reference sequence). Here the CDR3 reads CAWSDGGETEAFF. The CDR3 DNA reads as TGTGCCTGGAGTGATGGGGGGGAGACTGAAGCTTTCTTT.

The rearrangement uses TRBV5-1 and TRBJ1-3; 7 bases match TRBD1. Germline V CDR1 and CDR2: SGHRS, YFSETQ. V shed 4 bases, J shed 0 bases, and the junction held 7 bases outside the gene matches. CDR3 length: 16 residues. CDR3 DNA sequence: TGCGCCAGCAGCGTTCAGGGGGTCGACTCTGGAAACACCATATATTTT. Translation gives CASSVQGVDSGNTIYF.

At least ten counts were recorded for this clonotype. The chain joins TRBV18 to TRBJ1-5; D is undetermined. Germline CDR1 and CDR2: KGHSH and LQKENI. There are 16 residues in the CDR3. Trimming took 2 bases from V and 5 from J, leaving 16 bases between them. The CDR3 region is CASSPTFQAGHQPQHF. CDR3 DNA: TGTGCCAGCTCACCAACGTTCCAGGCGGGCCATCAGCCCCAGCATTTT.

With regard to this clonotype: Since a much larger clone is just one base distant, this may be a read error. The V and J genes are TRBV5-6 and TRBJ2-1; D not resolved. Trimming shortened V by 0 bases and J by 9 bases, and 10 bases separated the two germline ends. The length of the CDR3 is 13 residues. Germline-derived CDR1 and CDR2 are SGHDT and YYEEEE. The CDR3: CASSLVPASEQFF. Written as DNA, the CDR3 is TGTGCCAGCAGCTTGGTACCGGCGAGTGAGCAGTTCTTC.

Sample share makes this clonotype medium-sized. The chain employs TRBV6-1 and TRBJ2-1; TRBD2 aligns across 9 bases. After removal of 3 bases from V and 2 bases from J, the junction contained 8 bases not matched to a gene. This CDR3 contains 17 residues. Germline values: CDR1 MNHNS, CDR2 SASEGT. Written as DNA, the CDR3 is TGTGCCAGCAGTGATCCGGGCGGGGGGGCCCCCTACAATGAGCAGTTCTTC. The encoded protein is CASSDPGGGAPYNEQFF.

About this clonotype itself: A read error is possible here, since a much larger clone lies one base away. The genes are TRBV28 and TRBJ2-1; 13 nucleotides match TRBD2. The junction had 8 bases not matched to a gene; V was cut back by 6 bases and J by 12 bases. The germline V gene encodes CDR1 MDHEN and CDR2 SYDVKM. The CDR3 sequence is 14 residues long. CDR3 loop: CASSGTSGKMRQFF. The CDR3 region has the DNA TGTGCCAGCAGCGGGACTAGCGGGAAAATGCGGCAGTTCTTC.

At least ten counts were recorded for this clonotype. J is TRBJ2-7 and V is TRBV20-1; TRBD2 might be the D (6 bases). Germline CDR1 reads DFQATT; CDR2 reads SNEGSKA (reference sequence). The CDR3 spans 15 residues. V lost 5 bases, J lost 7 bases, and 24 bases lay in between. CDR3 sequence reads: CSAYTGGGSPGEQYF. CDR3 nucleotide sequence: TGCAGTGCTTATACAGGAGGAGGGAGCCCGGGGGAGCAGTACTTC.

This clonotype was counted at least ten times. V usage is TRBV29-1 and J usage is TRBJ1-1; TRBD1 matches at 9 bases. The germline gives CDR1 SQVTM, CDR2 ANQGSEA. The CDR3 is 14 amino acids. The junction had 5 bases not matched to a gene; V was cut back by 5 bases and J by 1 base. CDR3 sequence (DNA): TGCAGCGTTCACAGGGGGCGCGGGAACACTGAAGCTTTCTTT. Translated: CSVHRGRGNTEAFF.

This clonotype was picked up many times. The chain is built from TRBV10-1 and TRBJ1-5; maybe TRBD1 (5 bases). The CDR3 runs 12 residues. Germline lookup yields CDR1 WNHNN and CDR2 SYGVQD (reference sequence). Trimming took off 8 bases at V and 5 bases at J, with 10 bases between the two ends. The CDR3 bases are TGCGCCAGCCTGGGGGAGGATCAGCCCCAGCATTTT. Amino acids: CASLGEDQPQHF.